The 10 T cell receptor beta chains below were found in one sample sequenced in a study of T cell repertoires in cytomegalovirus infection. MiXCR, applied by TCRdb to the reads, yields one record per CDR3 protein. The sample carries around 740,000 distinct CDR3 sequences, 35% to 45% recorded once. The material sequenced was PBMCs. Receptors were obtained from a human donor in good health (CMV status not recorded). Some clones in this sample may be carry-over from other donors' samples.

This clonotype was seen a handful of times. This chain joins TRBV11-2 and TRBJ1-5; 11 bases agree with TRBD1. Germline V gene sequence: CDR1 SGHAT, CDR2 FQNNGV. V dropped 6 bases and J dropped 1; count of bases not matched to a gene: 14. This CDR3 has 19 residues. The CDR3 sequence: CASRERGQGAPRSNQPQHF. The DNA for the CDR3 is TGTGCCAGCAGGGAGAGAGGACAGGGGGCCCCTCGGAGCAATCAGCCCCAGCATTTT.

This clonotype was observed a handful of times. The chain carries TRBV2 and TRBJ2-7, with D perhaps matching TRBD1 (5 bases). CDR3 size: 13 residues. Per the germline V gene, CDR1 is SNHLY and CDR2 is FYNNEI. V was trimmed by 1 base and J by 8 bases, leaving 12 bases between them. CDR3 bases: TGTGCCAGCAGTGAAGGTCGGTGGGGCAAGCAGTACTTC. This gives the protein CASSEGRWGKQYF.

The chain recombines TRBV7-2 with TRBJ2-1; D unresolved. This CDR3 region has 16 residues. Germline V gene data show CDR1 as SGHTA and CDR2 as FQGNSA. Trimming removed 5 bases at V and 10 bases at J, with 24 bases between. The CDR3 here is CASSDPIMSAGAEQFF. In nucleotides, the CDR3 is TGTGCCAGCAGCGACCCCATAATGTCGGCTGGAGCAGAGCAGTTCTTC.

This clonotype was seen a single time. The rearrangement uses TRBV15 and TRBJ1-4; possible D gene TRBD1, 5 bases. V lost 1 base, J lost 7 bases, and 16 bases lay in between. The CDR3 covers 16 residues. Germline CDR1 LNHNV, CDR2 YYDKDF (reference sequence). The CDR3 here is CATSRGGQFGGEKLFF. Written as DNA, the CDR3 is TGTGCCACCAGCAGAGGCGGACAATTTGGGGGTGAAAAACTGTTTTTT.

DNA for the CDR3: TGCACAACGTTGACAGGGTCCATGAACACTGAAGCTTTCTTT. This translates into CTTLTGSMNTEAFF. The chain uses TRBV20-1 and TRBJ1-1, with TRBD1 matching over 7 bases. This CDR3 region has 14 residues. Germline assignment: CDR1 DFQATT and CDR2 SNEGSKA (reference sequence).

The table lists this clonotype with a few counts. The CDR3 spells CSVEWSGIGNEQFF. The CDR3 nucleotides read TGCAGCGTTGAGTGGTCAGGGATAGGGAATGAGCAGTTCTTC. This chain joins TRBV29-1 and TRBJ2-1; TRBD1 is a possible D gene (5 bases). Trimming removed 3 bases at V and 7 bases at J, with 16 bases between. Germline-derived CDR1 and CDR2 are SQVTM and ANQGSEA. The CDR3 extends over 14 amino acids.

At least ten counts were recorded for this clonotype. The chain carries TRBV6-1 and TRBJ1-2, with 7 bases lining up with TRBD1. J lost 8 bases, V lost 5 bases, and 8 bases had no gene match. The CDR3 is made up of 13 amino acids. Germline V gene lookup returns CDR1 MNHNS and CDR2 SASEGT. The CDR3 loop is CASSSGGARGYTF. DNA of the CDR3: TGTGCCAGCAGTTCAGGGGGGGCTCGGGGCTACACCTTC.

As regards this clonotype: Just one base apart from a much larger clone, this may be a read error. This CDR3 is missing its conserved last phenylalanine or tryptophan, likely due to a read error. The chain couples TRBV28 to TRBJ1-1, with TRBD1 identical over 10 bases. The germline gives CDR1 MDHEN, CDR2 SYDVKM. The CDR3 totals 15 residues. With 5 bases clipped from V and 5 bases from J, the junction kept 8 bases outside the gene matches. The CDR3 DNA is TGTGCCAGCAGTACCCCGACAGGGGGCTTTACTGAAGCTTTCTCT. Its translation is CASSTPTGGFTEAFS.

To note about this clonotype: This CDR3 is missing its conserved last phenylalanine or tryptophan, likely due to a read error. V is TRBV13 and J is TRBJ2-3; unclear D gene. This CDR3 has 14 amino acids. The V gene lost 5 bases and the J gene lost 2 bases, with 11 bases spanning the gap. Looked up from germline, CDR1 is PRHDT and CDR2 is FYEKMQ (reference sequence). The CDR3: CASSRGGSTDTQYV. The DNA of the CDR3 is TGTGCCAGCAGCCGCGGTGGGTCCACAGATACGCAGTATGTT.

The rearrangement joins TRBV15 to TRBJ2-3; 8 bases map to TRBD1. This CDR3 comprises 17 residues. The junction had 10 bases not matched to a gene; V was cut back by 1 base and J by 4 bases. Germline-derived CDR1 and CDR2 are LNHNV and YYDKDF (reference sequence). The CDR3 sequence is CATSRAGDRRASDTQYF. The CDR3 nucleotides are TGTGCCACCAGCAGAGCCGGGGACAGGCGAGCTTCAGATACGCAGTATTTT.